The TCR beta chain under discussion was sequenced for a study of technical replicates of blood from four donors. The assay was immunoSEQ multiplex PCR, and TCRdb's table has in-frame clones only and misses some. Among roughly 79,000 clones, roughly 95% were seen once, and the ten largest hold approximately 0.39%. The V and J ends lost 1 base and 1 base respectively, with 13 bases between them. Germline V lookup: CDR1 LGHNA, CDR2 YSLEER. The CDR3 extends over 16 amino acids. The chain recombines TRBV4-3 with TRBJ1-1; a possible D gene is TRBD1 (5 bases). The receptor was isolated from a human donor in good health. Material for sequencing was T cells isolated from PBMCs. CDR3 nucleotides: TGCGCCAGCAGCCAAGGAGGGGTCGGGGGGAACACTGAAGCTTTCTTT. Protein sequence: CASSQGGVGGNTEAFF.